The rows below give T cell receptor beta chains drawn from one sample of a study of OX40 agonist ivuxolimab in advanced cancers. Sequencing was performed with immunoSEQ multiplex PCR; in TCRdb, only in-frame clones are kept and a portion is missing. Of fewer than 90,000 clones in the sample, roughly 86% were seen once. Specimen: CD4+ or CD8+ T cells sorted from blood, collected in a trial of the OX40 agonist ivuxolimab. Receptors originate from an adult with an advanced solid tumor such as melanoma, head and neck, liver or kidney cancer. The CDR3 runs from the conserved cysteine through the conserved F or W. A D gene is named only where the DNA matches it firmly. Size tells how often a clone was seen (once, few, many) or the class of an expanded clone, and some rows leave it out.

cdr3_aa	cdr3_nt	clone_size	d_call	v_call	j_call
CASQIGANSGNTIYF	TGTGCCAGCCAAATAGGTGCTAACTCTGGAAACACCATATATTTT	few	NA	TRBV28	TRBJ1-3
CASSLSHYQPQHF	TGTGCCAGCAGCTTGTCACATTATCAGCCCCAGCATTTT	NA	NA	TRBV5-1	TRBJ1-5
CASSLTAGGLYF	TGTGCCAGCAGTTTAACAGCGGGGGGTCTCTACTTC	NA	TRBD2	TRBV27	TRBJ2-7
CASSIRFYSNQPQHF	TGTGCCAGTAGTATACGCTTTTATAGCAATCAGCCCCAGCATTTT	NA	NA	TRBV19	TRBJ1-5
CSVGQGPSGANVLTF	TGCAGCGTTGGGCAGGGGCCTTCTGGGGCCAACGTCCTGACTTTC	NA	NA	TRBV29-1	TRBJ2-6
CSARGSNYGYTF	TGCAGCGCCCGAGGGAGTAACTATGGCTACACCTTC	few	NA	TRBV29-1	TRBJ1-2
CASSPRGGSSSPLHF	TGTGCCAGCAGTCCGCGGGGAGGTTCGTCCTCACCCCTCCACTTT	NA	NA	TRBV6-4	TRBJ1-6
CASSQPLADYEQYF	TGTGCCAGCAGTCAACCTCTGGCAGACTACGAGCAGTACTTC	NA	NA	TRBV28	TRBJ2-7
CASSSWSRGYNEQFF	TGTGCCAGTAGTTCCTGGTCGAGGGGCTACAATGAGCAGTTCTTC	NA	NA	TRBV19	TRBJ2-1
CASSIVGGLDSNQPQHF	TGTGCCAGTAGTATTGTGGGCGGACTGGATAGCAATCAGCCCCAGCATTTT	NA	NA	TRBV19	TRBJ1-5
CASSLLGRGRPTDTQYF	TGTGCCAGCAGCTTATTAGGTAGGGGCAGGCCCACAGATACGCAGTATTTT	NA	NA	TRBV11-2	TRBJ2-3
CAISDGGPREAFF	TGTGCCATCAGTGACGGTGGCCCACGGGAAGCTTTCTTT	NA	NA	TRBV10-3	TRBJ1-1
CASRSQTSDTQYF	TGTGCCAGCAGATCCCAAACATCAGATACGCAGTATTTT	NA	NA	TRBV5-4	TRBJ2-3
CASSTSGPGNTIYF	TGTGCCAGTAGTACTTCAGGGCCCGGAAACACCATATATTTT	NA	NA	TRBV19	TRBJ1-3
CASSLDGTSGGAAVFGELFF	TGTGCCAGCAGCTTAGATGGGACTAGCGGGGGGGCCGCCGTCTTCGGGGAGCTGTTTTTT	NA	TRBD2	TRBV11-2	TRBJ2-2
CASSRVGGQPQHF	TGTGCCAGCAGCCGCGTGGGGGGACAGCCCCAGCATTTT	NA	NA	TRBV9	TRBJ1-5
CASSHGQSNEKLFF	TGTGCCAGCAGCCACGGACAGTCTAATGAAAAACTGTTTTTT	NA	NA	TRBV7-9	TRBJ1-4
CASSLFGSQETQYF	TGTGCCAGCAGCTTATTTGGGTCCCAAGAGACCCAGTACTTC	NA	NA	TRBV7-9	TRBJ2-5
CASSFVDSNQPQHF	TGTGCCAGCAGCTTTGTCGATAGCAATCAGCCCCAGCATTTT	NA	NA	TRBV5-5	TRBJ1-5
CASSEAGTAVYTF	TGTGCCAGCAGTGAAGCGGGGACCGCCGTCTACACCTTC	NA	NA	TRBV2	TRBJ1-2
CASSGQGNTQYF	TGTGCCAGCAGTGGACAGGGCAATACGCAGTATTTT	NA	TRBD1	TRBV6-1	TRBJ2-3
CASGLGGLGEKLFF	TGTGCCAGCGGATTGGGGGGGCTTGGTGAAAAACTGTTTTTT	NA	NA	TRBV11-2	TRBJ1-4
CASSPPALPEKLFF	TGTGCCAGCAGCCCTCCCGCCCTCCCTGAAAAACTGTTTTTT	NA	NA	TRBV5-4	TRBJ1-4
CASSSGVAGGVDEQFF	TGTGCCAGCAGCTCTGGCGTAGCGGGGGGTGTCGATGAGCAGTTCTTC	NA	TRBD2	TRBV7-3	TRBJ2-1
CASSSPGLSSSYNEQFF	TGTGCCAGCAGTTCCCCTGGACTATCCAGCTCCTACAATGAGCAGTTCTTC	NA	NA	TRBV28	TRBJ2-1
CASSPRRGLMSSGANVLTF	TGTGCCAGCTCACCACGAAGGGGGCTTATGAGCTCTGGGGCCAACGTCCTGACTTTC	NA	TRBD1	TRBV18	TRBJ2-6
CASSLGKLNTEAFF	TGTGCCAGCAGCTTAGGGAAGTTGAACACTGAAGCTTTCTTT	NA	NA	TRBV7-9	TRBJ1-1
CASSLMGGGYGYTF	TGTGCCAGCAGCTTAATGGGGGGAGGTTATGGCTACACCTTC	NA	NA	TRBV11-2	TRBJ1-2
CSVEGTGGLFETQYF	TGCAGCGTTGAGGGGACAGGGGGTTTATTTGAGACCCAGTACTTC	few	TRBD1	TRBV29-1	TRBJ2-5
CAWRAPGDNEKLFF	TGTGCCTGGAGAGCGCCGGGGGATAATGAAAAACTGTTTTTT	NA	NA	TRBV30	TRBJ1-4
CASSQGTGAYGEQYF	TGCGCCAGCAGCCAAGGAACGGGGGCCTATGGGGAGCAGTACTTC	NA	NA	TRBV4-3	TRBJ2-7